A selection of T cell receptor beta chains follows, all from one sample in a study of control samples from healthy donors and cancer patients. The method was immunoSEQ multiplex PCR; TCRdb's version includes in-frame clones alone and lacks a portion of them. Among about 80,000 clones listed, 70% to 90% were seen once. Input material: blood. The receptor source for this set is a woman aged 50 to 60 in good health. Each CDR3 is given with its conserved first and last residue. The D gene is left open where the match is weak. Some rows have no size entry. The others give once, few or many, or a class for an expanded clone.

14,once,TRBV4-1,TRBJ1-1,NA,TGCGCCAGCAGCCACCTGGACAGGAACACTGAAGCTTTCTTT,CASSHLDRNTEAFF
14,once,TRBV13,TRBJ2-7,NA,TGTGCCAGCAGCTTAGGTAGGGTTTCCTACGAGCAGTACTTC,CASSLGRVSYEQYF
14,once,TRBV7-2,TRBJ1-2,TRBD1,TGTGCCAGCAGCTCAATAGGGACAGGGTATGGCTACACCTTC,CASSSIGTGYGYTF
15,NA,TRBV7-9,TRBJ2-2,NA,TGTGCCAGCAGCTTATGGGCGGGGGCCCCCGGGGAGCTGTTTTTT,CASSLWAGAPGELFF
15,NA,TRBV3-1/TRBV3-2,TRBJ1-2,TRBD1,TGTGCCAGCAGCCAAGCGGGACAGGGTCGAGTTGGCTACACCTTC,CASSQAGQGRVGYTF
13,NA,TRBV9,TRBJ1-1,NA,TGTGCCAGCAGCGTAGGGAACGGGCCTGAAGCTTTCTTT,CASSVGNGPEAFF
16,NA,TRBV7-2,TRBJ1-6,NA,TGTGCCAGCAGGAGGAGAGGGCAATCTGTCAATTCACCCCTCCACTTT,CASRRRGQSVNSPLHF
13,once,TRBV29-1,TRBJ1-1,NA,TGCAGCGTTGAGGGGACGGTGGACACTGAAGCTTTCTTT,CSVEGTVDTEAFF
15,NA,TRBV5-6,TRBJ1-5,TRBD1,TGTGCCAGCAGGACTAGGGGACAGGGCAATCAGCCCCAGCATTTT,CASRTRGQGNQPQHF
14,NA,TRBV3-1/TRBV3-2,TRBJ1-2,NA,TGTGCCAGCAGCCAAGTTAATCAGGGCGAAGGCTACACCTTC,CASSQVNQGEGYTF
13,NA,TRBV6-6,TRBJ1-2,TRBD1,TGTGCCACCGATAAACAGGGGGCGGAGTTCTACACCTTC,CATDKQGAEFYTF
15,NA,TRBV7-2,TRBJ1-1,NA,TGTGCCAGCAGCTTAGATTGGTCAGGTCGCACTGAAGCTTTCTTT,CASSLDWSGRTEAFF
15,NA,TRBV5-1,TRBJ1-4,NA,TGCGCCAGCAGCTCCATAGGGGGGCATAATGAAAAACTGTTTTTT,CASSSIGGHNEKLFF
13,NA,TRBV6-6,TRBJ1-1,NA,TGTGCCAGCATGGAGAGTCCCAACACTGAAGCTTTCTTT,CASMESPNTEAFF
13,NA,TRBV19,TRBJ1-2,NA,TGTGCCAGTAGTCTTCGACGGACCTATGGCTACACCTTC,CASSLRRTYGYTF
13,NA,TRBV2,TRBJ1-5,NA,TGTGCCAGCAGAAAGTCCAGCAATCAGCCCCAGCATTTT,CASRKSSNQPQHF
12,NA,TRBV29-1,TRBJ1-3,NA,TGCAGCGTTCAGGATTCTGGAAACACCATATATTTT,CSVQDSGNTIYF
15,once,TRBV6-6,TRBJ2-7,NA,TGTGCCAGCAGTTACTCTGAGGGAAGAGGGGATTTTCCGTACTTC,CASSYSEGRGDFPYF
14,NA,TRBV13,TRBJ2-3,TRBD2,TGTGCCAGCAGCCACTGGCGGGGGGACGATACGCAGTATTTT,CASSHWRGDDTQYF
15,NA,TRBV10-3,TRBJ2-1,TRBD2,TGTGCCATCAGGGGAGACCGGGGGGGGCCATCGGAGCAGTTCTTC,CAIRGDRGGPSEQFF
15,NA,TRBV3-1/TRBV3-2,TRBJ2-3,NA,TGTGCCAGCAGCGGGGAAGGAGGGGACACAGATACGCAGTATTTT,CASSGEGGDTDTQYF
14,NA,TRBV5-1,TRBJ2-7,NA,TGCGCCAGCAGCTTGGAATGGGATTCCTACGAGCAGTACTTC,CASSLEWDSYEQYF
15,NA,TRBV4-1,TRBJ2-1,NA,TGCGCCAGCAGCCAAGTAGGGATGGGGGATAATGAGCAGTTCTTC,CASSQVGMGDNEQFF
12,NA,TRBV14,TRBJ1-5,NA,TGTGCCAGCAGCCAATACAACATGCCCCAGCATTTT,CASSQYNMPQHF
13,once,TRBV2,TRBJ2-1,TRBD2,TGTGCCATCGCGGGGGGGACCTACAATGAGCAGTTCTTC,CAIAGGTYNEQFF
14,NA,TRBV5-1,TRBJ1-6,NA,TGCGCCAGCAGCTTTTCCCAGTATAATTCACCCCTCCACTTT,CASSFSQYNSPLHF
16,NA,TRBV4-1,TRBJ2-7,TRBD2,TGCGCCAGCAGCCAAGGTTTGGGACTAGCTTCCTACGAGCAGTACTTC,CASSQGLGLASYEQYF
14,NA,TRBV6-6,TRBJ1-3,NA,TGTGCCAGCAGTTACGGGCAGAATGGAAACACCATATATTTT,CASSYGQNGNTIYF
13,NA,TRBV30,TRBJ1-2,TRBD1,TGTGCCTGGGAGGACAGGGGCAGCTATGGCTACACCTTC,CAWEDRGSYGYTF
13,NA,TRBV4-1,TRBJ2-3,NA,TGCGCCAGCAGGTCGGAGTACACAGATACGCAGTATTTT,CASRSEYTDTQYF
16,NA,TRBV27,TRBJ1-2,NA,TGTGCCAGCAGTTTAAGGAGGGGGGACGGGAACTATGGCTACACCTTC,CASSLRRGDGNYGYTF
15,NA,TRBV27,TRBJ2-1,TRBD1,TGTGCCAGCAGTTTAGACAGGGCCTATTTCAATGAGCAGTTCTTC,CASSLDRAYFNEQFF
17,few,TRBV2,TRBJ2-6,TRBD2,TGTGCCAGCAGTCCTATAGCGGGGGGCTATGGGGCCAACGTCCTGACTTTC,CASSPIAGGYGANVLTF
16,medium-sized,TRBV7-2,TRBJ2-1,NA,TGTGCCAGCAGCCGTAACGCAGATAGCTCCTACAATGAGCAGTTCTTC,CASSRNADSSYNEQFF
14,NA,TRBV7-9,TRBJ1-6,NA,TGTTCCGTCGGGGGGCGCTCAGATAATTCACCCCTCCACTTT,CSVGGRSDNSPLHF
17,NA,TRBV7-9,TRBJ2-2,NA,TGTGCCAGCAGCCCTAGTCGGCAACTACAGGGCACCGGGGAGCTGTTTTTT,CASSPSRQLQGTGELFF
14,NA,TRBV9,TRBJ1-6,NA,TGTGCCAGCAGCGTACTGGATATTGATTCACCCCTCCACTTT,CASSVLDIDSPLHF
17,NA,TRBV4-1,TRBJ2-1,TRBD2,TGCGCCAGCAGCCAAGATCGATGGAGCGGGGGCCAGGGTGAGCAGTTCTTC,CASSQDRWSGGQGEQFF
14,few,TRBV6-5,TRBJ2-3,NA,TGTGCCAGCAGGGCCGGGATTGGGGCAGATACGCAGTATTTT,CASRAGIGADTQYF
16,NA,TRBV19,TRBJ1-2,NA,TGTGCCAGTAGTATACTCTACCCGCAGGGGAAAGGTGGCTACACCTTC,CASSILYPQGKGGYTF
16,NA,TRBV4-1,TRBJ2-1,TRBD2,TGCGCCAGCAGCCACCCCGGGGCGGGGGGGGACAATGAGCAGTTCTTC,CASSHPGAGGDNEQFF
14,NA,TRBV5-1,TRBJ1-2,NA,TGCGCCAGCAGCTTGGGGGGCAGTGACTATGGCTACACCTTC,CASSLGGSDYGYTF
13,NA,TRBV5-6,TRBJ1-1,TRBD1,TGTGCCAGTCAGGGGGCTCTGAACACTGAAGCTTTCTTT,CASQGALNTEAFF
14,NA,TRBV3-1/TRBV3-2,TRBJ1-1,TRBD1,TGTGCCAGCAGCCCGGGACAGGGGGCCCCTGAAGCTTTCTTT,CASSPGQGAPEAFF
14,NA,TRBV7-2,TRBJ1-5,TRBD1,TGTGCCAGCAGCAGGGGGCTAGGCAATCAGCCCCAGCATTTT,CASSRGLGNQPQHF
14,NA,TRBV6-6,TRBJ1-5,NA,TGTGCCAGCAACGACTATAACAGGAATCAGCCCCAGCATTTT,CASNDYNRNQPQHF
14,NA,TRBV3-1/TRBV3-2,TRBJ1-1,NA,TGTGCCAGCAGCCAAGATCCGACAGCCCCTAAGGCTTTCTTT,CASSQDPTAPKAFF
14,NA,TRBV7-6,TRBJ1-6,TRBD1,TGTGCCAGCAGCTTAAGGCAGGGGGGTTCACCCCTCCACTTT,CASSLRQGGSPLHF
12,NA,TRBV6-4,TRBJ2-2,NA,TGTGCCAGCAGTGATTCCACCGGGGAGCTGTTTTTT,CASSDSTGELFF
15,few,TRBV3-1/TRBV3-2,TRBJ1-6,NA,TGTGCCAGCAGCCAAGAAGGGTCCTATAATTCACCCCTCCACTTT,CASSQEGSYNSPLHF
15,NA,TRBV7-7,TRBJ2-1,NA,TGTGCCAGCAGCCAGTTCACACACAGGGACAATGAGCAGTTCTTC,CASSQFTHRDNEQFF
15,NA,TRBV5-8,TRBJ1-2,NA,TGTGCCAGCAGCTTGGGACGGCTACCCAACTATGGCTACACCTTC,CASSLGRLPNYGYTF
15,NA,TRBV7-2,TRBJ2-3,TRBD2,TGTGCCAGCAGCTCGGTAGCGGGGGGTGCAGATACGCAGTATTTT,CASSSVAGGADTQYF
13,NA,TRBV3-1/TRBV3-2,TRBJ2-5,NA,TGTGCCAGCAGCCAAGGGGGGGCCTTGACCCAGTACTTC,CASSQGGALTQYF
13,few,TRBV11-2,TRBJ2-7,NA,TGTGCCAGCAGCCTAGAGACAGGCTACGAGCAGTACTTC,CASSLETGYEQYF
14,once,TRBV7-2,TRBJ2-2,NA,TGTGCCAGCAGCCTTAGACTGAACACCGGGGAGCTGTTTTTT,CASSLRLNTGELFF
13,NA,TRBV29-1,TRBJ2-7,NA,TGCAGCGTTGAAGATCTCCAGTCCTACGAGCAGTACTTC,CSVEDLQSYEQYF
18,NA,TRBV5-1,TRBJ1-5,NA,TGCGCCAGCAGCTTGGACGAATCGGGACACCATAGCAATCAGCCCCAGCATTTT,CASSLDESGHHSNQPQHF
15,NA,TRBV19,TRBJ1-5,TRBD1,TGTGCCAGTAGGTACAGGGGGGGAAGCAATCAGCCCCAGCATTTT,CASRYRGGSNQPQHF